The T cell receptor (beta chain) described here comes from a study of identical twins. Findings and limits, study-wide: The abundant beta clonotypes from cord blood had fewer insertions, and memory repertoires had none of this. Twins showed weaker excess sharing in their beta out-of-frame sequences.

Notes on this clonotype: The antigen is undetermined.

TCRdb independently ran MiXCR on the 5' RACE reads; one entry per CDR3 protein. There are roughly 1.6 million distinct CDR3 sequences in the sample; around 33% occur only once, and about 0.27% lies in the top ten. Germline V gene sequence: CDR1 WSHSY, CDR2 SAAADI. This CDR3 is built from 15 residues. Trimming left V 3 bases short and J 1 base short, with 11 bases between. Sequenced sample: cord blood. This clonotype was sampled from a newborn girl in good health. The J gene is TRBJ2-3, the V gene TRBV10-2; no firm D call. The CDR3: CASSDSPSGTDTQYF. The DNA for the CDR3 is TGCGCCAGCAGTGATTCTCCGTCCGGCACAGATACGCAGTATTTT.